Presented here are 8 T cell receptor beta chains from one specimen sequenced in a study of tissue T cells after allogeneic stem cell transplantation (dated by TCRdb to 2021 to 2024). This sample's time point label indicates: mouse harvest day 7 after allogeneic transplant. Each mouse graft consisted of 10^7 T-cell-depleted bone marrow cells plus 10^6 splenic CD5+ T cells and was given by tail vein injection. The library relied on the immunoSEQ multiplex PCR assay. The source is immuneACCESS, and TCRdb retained only in-frame sequences with V and J called. Part of the clones is not carried over; for the studies checked, unresolved V genes explain less than half of this, and the remainder is unexplained. This sample has 2,000 or so clones in its table, and 45% to 70% of those were observed once. The ten largest clones represent more than 15% of the sample. Sequencing was carried out using liver tissue. The receptors derive from a female BALB/c mouse given C57BL/6 T cells with graft-versus-host disease after an allogeneic hematopoietic cell transplant.

Note on this clone: The listed genes are named as in mouse. The DNA ends 1 residue before the CDR3 does, and the rest of the CDR3 is filled in from the germline J gene. The V call is TRBV12-1, the J call TRBJ2-3; 7 nucleotides match TRBD1. This CDR3 has 14 amino acids. Germline CDR1 and CDR2: SGHSN and HYEKVE. V was clipped by 2 bases and J by 0 bases; unmatched bases: 1. CDR3 loop: CASSRQGSAETLYF. The part of the CDR3 DNA that was read is TGTGCCAGCTCTCGACAGGGTAGTGCAGAAACGCTGTAT.

This clone came up a few times. Gene names and germline refer to mouse. The read comes to an end 1 residue before the CDR3 does, leaving the germline J gene to fill in the end. This sequence joins TRBV31 and TRBJ2-7; tentative D call: TRBD2 (7 bases). CDR1 and CDR2 (germline): GKSSPN, SITVG. Trimming left V 0 bases short and J 7 bases short, with 10 bases between. CDR3 length: 12 amino acids. The CDR3 is CAWSLEGGEQYF. Partial CDR3 DNA: TGTGCCTGGAGTCTAGAGGGGGGGGAACAGTAC. The variable domain in full, with the rest retrieved from reference TRBV31 and TRBJ2-7, is AQTIHQWPVAEIKAVGSPLSLGCTIKGKSSPNLYWYWQATGGTLQQLFYSITVGQVESVVQLNLSASRPKDDQFILSTEKLLLSHSGFYLCAWSLEGGEQYFGPGTRLTVL.

The table lists this clone with a few counts. Mouse germline and gene names are used. The CDR3 DNA, read in part, is TGTGCCAGCAGTCGGACAGGGGGGAGCTCCTATGAACAGTAC. As protein: CASSRTGGSSYEQY. The complete CDR3 reads CASSRTGGSSYEQYF. V and J are TRBV26 and TRBJ2-7; 10 bases align to TRBD1. The read halts 1 residue ahead of the CDR3 end, with the missing end drawn from the germline J gene. With V trimmed by 4 bases and J by 0 bases, 3 bases remained unmatched. Germline lookup yields CDR1 KGHPV and CDR2 FQNQEV (reference sequence). There are 15 residues in the CDR3.

This clone was seen only a few times. Each gene name is a mouse one. Read data end 1 residue before the CDR3 end; the end is taken from the germline J gene. The chain uses TRBV16 and TRBJ2-7, with 8 bases fitting TRBD2. The CDR3 sequence is 14 residues long. The germline CDR1 and CDR2 sequences are SGHSA and FRNQAP. Trimming cost V 3 bases and J 0 bases; bases outside gene matches: 1. The CDR3: CASSFWGGSYEQYF. The covered CDR3 bases are TGTGCAAGCAGCTTTTGGGGGGGCTCCTATGAACAGTAC.

This clone is hyperexpanded (1% or more) in the sample. Gene labels here are mouse ones. Read sequence stops 1 residue before the CDR3 end, and the germline J gene provides the missing end. The rearrangement uses TRBV31 and TRBJ2-7; 12 bases are a match to TRBD2. V trimming: 3 bases; J trimming: 6 bases; junction bases outside the gene matches: 6. Germline assignment: CDR1 GKSSPN and CDR2 SITVG. The CDR3 has 14 amino acids. The part of the CDR3 DNA that was read is TGTGCCTGGAGACAGACTGGGGGGGCGCTTGAACAGTAC. Its protein is CAWRQTGGALEQY. The CDR3 in full is CAWRQTGGALEQYF.

Remarks on this clone: The genes are named according to mouse. The read ends 1 residue shy of where the CDR3 ends; the end is completed using the germline J gene. This chain joins TRBV12-2 and TRBJ2-3, with TRBD1 as a possible D gene (6 bases). In germline, CDR1 is SGHLS, CDR2 HYDKME. There are 13 residues in the CDR3. V lost 3 bases to trimming and J lost 2 bases, with 8 bases between them. CDR3 bases read: TGTGCCAGCTCTACAGGGAATGCAGAAACGCTGTAT. Residues: CASSTGNAETLY. The CDR3, in full, reads CASSTGNAETLYF.

As concerns this clone: Mouse gene names and germline throughout. The missing CDR3 end, 1 residue past where the read stops, is filled in from the germline J gene. V gene TRBV13-2 combines with J gene TRBJ1-3, with TRBD1 as a possible D gene (5 bases). Per the germline V gene, CDR1 is NNHNN and CDR2 is SYGAGS (reference sequence). Trimming stripped 0 bases from V and 0 bases from J, with 10 bases between. There are 16 residues in the CDR3. The CDR3 bases that were read are TGTGCCAGCGGTGATGCAACAGGCGATTCTGGAAATACGCTCTAT. It translates to CASGDATGDSGNTLY. The full CDR3 sequence reads CASGDATGDSGNTLYF.

The sample holds a few counts of this clone. Gene labels here are mouse ones. The read ends 1 residue early relative to the CDR3; the germline J gene fills the gap. This chain connects TRBV26 to TRBJ1-2, with D uncertain. The ends were cut back, 4 bases at V and 0 bases at J, with 3 bases in the middle. This CDR3 comprises 12 residues. CDR1 and CDR2 from the germline V gene are KGHPV and FQNQEV (reference sequence). This CDR3 reads CASSPTNSDYTF. The CDR3 DNA, read in part, is TGTGCCAGCAGTCCGACAAACTCCGACTACACC.